This T cell receptor (beta chain) was sequenced in a study of blood T cell repertoires in COVID-19. Original processing notes: It was from reference gene primer amplification that nucleated cell counts were estimated. The data were produced by immunoSEQ multiplex PCR, yet TCRdb's version contains in-frame clones alone and is incomplete. That table gives V, J and clone size, and the DNA gave D and trimming. The sample has approximately 190,000 clones, roughly 80% seen once. Germline V gene sequence: CDR1 SGHRS, CDR2 YFSETQ. V lost 0 bases, J lost 4 bases, and 10 bases lay in between. This CDR3 has 14 residues.

The chain employs TRBV5-1 and TRBJ1-2; tentatively, D is TRBD1 (6 bases). This sequence originates from a man aged 25 to 45 with active or convalescent COVID-19. Sequencing was carried out using peripheral blood. The CDR3 reads CASSLVTGAYGYTF. For the CDR3, the DNA is TGCGCCAGCAGCTTGGTGACAGGTGCCTATGGCTACACCTTC. Looking up the rest from reference TRBV5-1 and TRBJ1-2 gives the full variable domain: KAGVTQTPRYLIKTRGQQVTLSCSPISGHRSVSWYQQTPGQGLQFLFEYFSETQRNKGNFPGRFSGRQFSNSRSEMNVSTLELGDSALYLCASSLVTGAYGYTFGSGTRLTVV.